This is a list of T cell receptor beta chains from one sample in a study of preoperative IRX-2 immunotherapy in early breast cancer. Only in-frame clones appear in the TCRdb table, and some are missing; sequencing was by immunoSEQ multiplex PCR. The sample holds about 62,000 clones; roughly 94% are singletons and the top ten take around 1.7%. The specimen was collected from a patient treated with IRX-2 immunotherapy. Source of these receptors: a human donor with breast cancer. Each CDR3 is given with its conserved first and last residue. Fields, in order: D gene, V gene, J gene, clone size, CDR3 DNA, CDR3 protein. D genes are given only for firm matches. Expanded clones are given a class, and other clones once, few, many or no size at all.

>.|TRBV7-8|TRBJ1-5|.
TGTGCCAGCAGCTCCCCCCCGGGGCCCCAGCATTTT
CASSSPPGPQHF
>TRBD1|TRBV7-9|TRBJ2-5|.
TGTGCCAGCAGCTTGGGGACAGTTCAACAAGAGACCCAGTACTTC
CASSLGTVQQETQYF
>TRBD1|TRBV19|TRBJ2-1|.
TGTGCCAGTACCGACAGGGATCGACGGAATGAGCAGTTCTTC
CASTDRDRRNEQFF
>.|TRBV5-8|TRBJ2-3|.
TGTGCCAGCAGCTTCGACCCGAGGACAGATACGCAGTATTTT
CASSFDPRTDTQYF
>.|TRBV6-1|TRBJ2-7|.
TGTGCCAGCACCTTCCACTACGAGCAGTACTTC
CASTFHYEQYF
>.|TRBV5-6|TRBJ1-2|.
TGTGCCAGCAGCTTGGAACGTACCTATGGCTACACCTTC
CASSLERTYGYTF
>TRBD1|TRBV7-2|TRBJ1-1|.
TGTGCCAGCAGCGGCCGACAGGGGGCAGGCACTGAAGCTTTCTTT
CASSGRQGAGTEAFF
>.|TRBV30|TRBJ2-5|.
TGTGCCTGGAGTACCGGGGAGACCCAGTACTTC
CAWSTGETQYF
>TRBD2|TRBV5-4|TRBJ2-3|.
TGTGCCAGCAGCTTGGTCGGGCGGGGGGGCCCAGATACGCAGTATTTT
CASSLVGRGGPDTQYF
>.|TRBV28|TRBJ1-2|.
TGTGCCAGCAGTCCCGACAGTCGTGGCTACACCTTC
CASSPDSRGYTF
>.|TRBV18|TRBJ2-3|.
TGTGCCAGCTCACCAATTCATAGCACAGATACGCAGTATTTT
CASSPIHSTDTQYF
>TRBD2|TRBV19|TRBJ2-1|once
TGTGCCAGTAGCCCCCTGGGAGGACTAGAAGTTGTCAATGAGCAGTTCTTC
CASSPLGGLEVVNEQFF
>TRBD1|TRBV10-3|TRBJ2-7|.
TGTGCCATCAGTCCAACAGGGGGGTACGAGCAGTACTTC
CAISPTGGYEQYF
>.|TRBV12-5|TRBJ2-7|.
TGTGCTAGTGGTTTGGACTCCCTCTTCTACGAGCAGTACTTC
CASGLDSLFYEQYF
>TRBD1|TRBV5-4|TRBJ1-1|.
TGTGCCAGCAGCTTGCTAAGTGACAGGGTTAAAGCTTTCTTT
CASSLLSDRVKAFF
>.|TRBV6-1|TRBJ2-7|.
TGTGCCAGCAGTCCCCTGACCTACGAGCAGTACTTC
CASSPLTYEQYF
>.|TRBV5-1|TRBJ2-2|.
TGCGCCAGCAGCCCGGCTGTGAACACCGGGGAGCTGTTTTTT
CASSPAVNTGELFF
>.|TRBV29-1|TRBJ1-1|few
TGCAGCGTTGAAGAGGGGCGAGCTTTCTTT
CSVEEGRAFF
>TRBD2|TRBV4-3|TRBJ2-3|.
TGCGCCAGCAGCCAAGGGACTAGCGGAAAAACAGATACGCAGTATTTT
CASSQGTSGKTDTQYF
>.|TRBV7-6|TRBJ1-1|.
TGTGCCAGCAGCCCATTGGACACGATGAACACTGAAGCTTTCTTT
CASSPLDTMNTEAFF
>TRBD1|TRBV5-1|TRBJ2-7|.
TGCGCCAGCAGCTCACAGGGGTCCTACGAGCAGTACTTC
CASSSQGSYEQYF
>TRBD1|TRBV5-8|TRBJ1-4|.
TGTGCCAGCAGCTTGGGGACAGGGTCGACTAATGAAAAACTGTTTTTT
CASSLGTGSTNEKLFF
>TRBD1|TRBV5-6|TRBJ1-6|.
TGTGCCAGCAGCTTAAGGGACAGGGGTTCACCCCTCCACTTT
CASSLRDRGSPLHF
>TRBD1|TRBV28|TRBJ1-2|.
TGTGCCAGCAGGACAGGGGGCTGGGGCTACACCTTC
CASRTGGWGYTF
>.|TRBV7-6|TRBJ2-1|.
TGTGCCAGCAGCCTAGACAGAGGAGGGAATGAGCAGTTCTTC
CASSLDRGGNEQFF
>.|TRBV11-2|TRBJ2-7|.
TGTGCCAGCAGCTTACACCCGAACAGCTACGAGCAGTACTTC
CASSLHPNSYEQYF
>TRBD1|TRBV18|TRBJ2-3|.
TGTGCCAGCCCTACCGGACAGGGAGCTTCAGATACGCAGTATTTT
CASPTGQGASDTQYF
>.|TRBV29-1|TRBJ1-4|.
TGCAGCGGGGGGAGGACTAATGAAAAACTGTTTTTT
CSGGRTNEKLFF
>TRBD1|TRBV27|TRBJ1-3|.
TGTGCCAGCAGGGCAGGGGGCTCTGGAAACACCATATATTTT
CASRAGGSGNTIYF
>.|TRBV7-9|TRBJ2-3|.
TGTGCCAGCAGTTTATCCACAGATACGCAGTATTTT
CASSLSTDTQYF
>TRBD2|TRBV13|TRBJ2-1|.
TGTGCCAGCAGCTTAATTTCACTAGCGGGACATGAGCAGTTCTTC
CASSLISLAGHEQFF
>.|TRBV19|TRBJ2-7|.
TGTGCCAGTAGTATCGGTCCATTGGGGGAGCAGTACTTC
CASSIGPLGEQYF
>.|TRBV6-5|TRBJ2-7|.
TGTGCCAGCGCCACCGGTATATGGGACTCCTACGAGCAGTACTTC
CASATGIWDSYEQYF
>.|TRBV4-1|TRBJ2-2|.
TGCGCCAGCAGCTCGTCTAGGGGCGCTGTTGACGGGGAGCTGTTTTTT
CASSSSRGAVDGELFF
>.|TRBV11-1|TRBJ1-4|.
TGTGCCAGCAGCTTGTTTCAGGGAGCCGAAAAACTGTTTTTT
CASSLFQGAEKLFF
>TRBD1|TRBV5-1|TRBJ1-1|.
TGCGCCAGCAGCTTGCCGGACAGGGGGGGGACTGAAGCTTTCTTT
CASSLPDRGGTEAFF
>.|TRBV20-1|TRBJ2-7|.
TGCAGTGCTAACAGGGCCTACGAGCAGTACTTC
CSANRAYEQYF
>.|TRBV27|TRBJ2-3|.
TGTGCCAGCAGCCTCGCCCTGCCCACAGATACGCAGTATTTT
CASSLALPTDTQYF
>.|TRBV7-2|TRBJ2-2|.
TGTGCCAGCAGCTTGAGCATAAATTGGGCTCCCGGGGAGCTGTTTTTT
CASSLSINWAPGELFF
>.|TRBV7-8|TRBJ1-3|.
TGTGCCAGCAGCTTCGGATCTGGAAACACCATATATTTT
CASSFGSGNTIYF
>.|TRBV7-8|TRBJ1-2|once
TGTGCCAGCAGCTTGTTGGGGCAGACTAACTATGGCTACACCTTC
CASSLLGQTNYGYTF
>.|TRBV5-5|TRBJ1-5|.
TGTGCCAGCAGCTCCGGGGGGCCGAACAATCAGCCCCAGCATTTT
CASSSGGPNNQPQHF
>.|TRBV5-1|TRBJ2-7|.
TGCGCCAGCAGCCTCTCCGGGGGCCTTGGCGAGCAGTACTTC
CASSLSGGLGEQYF
>.|TRBV7-3|TRBJ2-3|.
TGTGCCAGCAGCACGGACAGCTTCACAGATACGCAGTATTTT
CASSTDSFTDTQYF
>.|TRBV14|TRBJ1-1|.
TGTGCCAGCAGCCAAGTAGGGGGAGTAACGAACACTGAAGCTTTCTTT
CASSQVGGVTNTEAFF
>.|TRBV7-8|TRBJ2-3|.
TGTGCCAGCATCCGCTTACACACAGATACGCAGTATTTT
CASIRLHTDTQYF
>.|TRBV2|TRBJ2-3|once
TGTGCCAGCACAGTGAGGGATACGCAGTATTTT
CASTVRDTQYF
>.|TRBV28|TRBJ2-7|.
TGTGCCAGCGGCCAGTACTCCTACGAGCAGTACTTC
CASGQYSYEQYF
>TRBD2|TRBV7-2|TRBJ2-1|.
TGTGCCAGCAGCTTTAGCGGGGTAGGTTCCTACAATGAGCAGTTCTTC
CASSFSGVGSYNEQFF
>.|TRBV25-1|TRBJ2-7|.
TGTGCCAGCAGTGAATGGACCGAGCAGTACTTC
CASSEWTEQYF